Listed below are T cell receptor beta chains from one sample, sequenced in a study of T cell changes during pregnancy in multiple sclerosis. Profiling relied on immunoSEQ multiplex PCR, and the TCRdb table lists in-frame clones only, not all of them. The sample lists approximately 17,000 clones; roughly 96% were seen once. The sequencing here drew on peripheral blood, taken in the third trimester of pregnancy. The receptor set was obtained from a female donor with multiple sclerosis, enrolled in a pregnancy study. The CDR3 runs from the conserved cysteine through the conserved F or W. A D gene is named only where the DNA matches it firmly. For some rows the clone size is stated as once, few or many, or as a class when expanded; others skip it.

-	TRBV6-5	-	TRBJ1-4	CASRGATNEKLFF	TGTGCCAGCCGCGGTGCAACTAATGAAAAACTGTTTTTT
-	TRBV28	-	TRBJ2-3	CASTKGGGHSSTDTQYF	TGTGCCAGCACTAAAGGCGGCGGCCATTCTAGCACAGATACGCAGTATTTT
-	TRBV7-6	TRBD1	TRBJ1-1	CASSVSGQMNTEAFF	TGTGCCAGCAGCGTTTCGGGACAGATGAACACTGAAGCTTTCTTT
-	TRBV5-1	TRBD1	TRBJ1-1	CASSLRTGTDTEAFF	TGCGCCAGCAGCCTAAGGACAGGGACGGACACTGAAGCTTTCTTT
-	TRBV7-6	-	TRBJ1-1	CASSLRRGTEAFF	TGTGCCAGCAGCTTACGTAGGGGCACTGAAGCTTTCTTT
-	TRBV6-1	TRBD2	TRBJ2-1	CASSETPSGRARAEQFF	TGTGCCAGCAGTGAAACTCCTAGCGGGAGGGCCCGGGCTGAGCAGTTCTTC
-	TRBV28	-	TRBJ1-2	CASSTPAGLNYGYTF	TGTGCCAGCAGCACCCCTGCGGGACTTAACTATGGCTACACCTTC
once	TRBV7-2	TRBD2	TRBJ2-5	CASSRSSGAGYWDF	TGTGCCAGCAGCCGGTCTAGCGGGGCGGGATATTGGGACTTC
once	TRBV7-2	-	TRBJ2-1	CASSLQLSYNEQFF	TGTGCCAGCAGCTTACAACTCTCCTACAATGAGCAGTTCTTC
-	TRBV21-1	-	TRBJ1-4	CATQVGTGFGEKLFF	TGTGCCACGCAAGTAGGGACAGGGTTCGGTGAAAAACTGTTTTTT
-	TRBV5-8	-	TRBJ2-5	CASILRGVETQYF	TGTGCCAGCATCCTCAGGGGGGTGGAGACCCAGTACTTC
-	TRBV19	-	TRBJ1-1	CASSARRGGLNTEAFF	TGTGCCAGTAGTGCGCGAAGGGGGGGGTTGAACACTGAAGCTTTCTTT
-	TRBV6-5	-	TRBJ2-1	CASTPAGIGEQFF	TGTGCCAGCACCCCCGCGGGGATAGGTGAGCAGTTCTTC
-	TRBV13	TRBD2	TRBJ2-1	CASSLVLAGDSYNEQFF	TGTGCCAGCAGCTTGGTACTAGCGGGCGACTCCTACAATGAGCAGTTCTTC
-	TRBV5-8	-	TRBJ1-1	CASSPRRVAEAFF	TGTGCCAGCAGCCCCCGCAGGGTCGCTGAAGCTTTCTTT
-	TRBV5-1	TRBD1	TRBJ2-5	CASSVGQGAGETQYF	TGCGCCAGCAGCGTGGGACAGGGGGCAGGAGAGACCCAGTACTTC
-	TRBV5-4	-	TRBJ2-1	CASSPTVNNEQFF	TGTGCCAGCAGCCCAACAGTGAACAATGAGCAGTTCTTC
-	TRBV18	TRBD1	TRBJ1-3	CASSRQGTGNTIYF	TGTGCCAGCTCACGACAGGGGACTGGAAACACCATATATTTT
once	TRBV18	-	TRBJ2-7	CASSSHVQDEQYF	TGTGCCAGCTCATCACACGTTCAGGACGAGCAGTACTTC
-	TRBV11-2	TRBD2	TRBJ2-1	CASSYTSGNEQFF	TGTGCCAGCAGCTACACTAGCGGCAATGAGCAGTTCTTC
-	TRBV6-1	TRBD1	TRBJ1-4	CASSRTGQEGKLFF	TGTGCCAGCAGCCGGACAGGCCAAGAAGGAAAACTGTTTTTT
-	TRBV5-1	-	TRBJ1-2	CASSLEGLPGYGYTF	TGCGCCAGCAGCTTGGAAGGCTTGCCAGGGTATGGCTACACCTTC
-	TRBV27	-	TRBJ2-3	CASSPHGPVGEYF	TGTGCCAGCAGTCCGCACGGACCGGTAGGGGAGTATTTT
-	TRBV29-1	TRBD1	TRBJ2-3	CSARGQGVVDTQYF	TGCAGCGCTAGGGGACAGGGGGTTGTAGATACGCAGTATTTT
-	TRBV6-1	TRBD1	TRBJ2-6	CASSAYRGLKTLSGANVLTF	TGTGCCAGCAGTGCCTACAGGGGTCTGAAGACCCTCTCTGGGGCCAACGTCCTGACTTTC
-	TRBV12-5	TRBD2	TRBJ2-5	CASGPSGGETQYF	TGTGCTAGTGGCCCGAGCGGGGGAGAGACCCAGTACTTC
-	TRBV28	-	TRBJ1-5	CASSLGIPYSNQPQHF	TGTGCCAGCAGTTTGGGCATACCGTATAGCAATCAGCCCCAGCATTTT
-	TRBV7-9	TRBD1	TRBJ1-4	CASRAPGQGDEKLFF	TGTGCCAGCCGCGCCCCGGGACAGGGGGATGAAAAACTGTTTTTT
-	TRBV11-3	-	TRBJ2-7	CASSHRRGPEEQYF	TGTGCCAGCAGCCACCGGAGGGGGCCCGAGGAGCAGTACTTC
-	TRBV4-1	-	TRBJ1-5	CASSQEGGGLNQPQHF	TGCGCCAGCAGCCAAGAGGGGGGGGGTCTTAATCAGCCCCAGCATTTT
-	TRBV6-1	-	TRBJ2-1	CASTWRGEGLNEQFF	TGTGCCAGCACTTGGCGGGGAGAAGGTTTAAATGAGCAGTTCTTC
-	TRBV11-1	TRBD1	TRBJ2-7	CASSLDRVAYEQYF	TGTGCCAGCAGCCTGGACAGGGTGGCCTACGAGCAGTACTTC
-	TRBV6-1	-	TRBJ1-4	CASSENLKGGKLFF	TGTGCCAGCAGTGAAAATCTAAAGGGAGGAAAACTGTTTTTT
-	TRBV16	-	TRBJ1-5	CASSHPPDQPQHF	TGTGCCAGCAGCCATCCGCCGGATCAGCCCCAGCATTTT
once	TRBV9	-	TRBJ2-7	CASSVGTVAYEQYF	TGTGCCAGCAGCGTAGGAACGGTTGCCTACGAGCAGTACTTC
-	TRBV11-2	TRBD1	TRBJ1-2	CASSLTGGIDYGYTF	TGTGCCAGCAGCCTTACAGGGGGTATAGACTATGGCTACACCTTC
-	TRBV6-1	-	TRBJ1-1	CASSVRGNTEAFF	TGTGCCAGCAGCGTAAGGGGGAACACTGAAGCTTTCTTT
-	TRBV7-9	TRBD2	TRBJ2-1	CASSLLAGEYNEQFF	TGTGCCAGCAGCTTACTAGCGGGGGAGTACAATGAGCAGTTCTTC
-	TRBV27	TRBD1	TRBJ1-5	CASSKQGVGQPQHF	TGTGCCAGCAGTAAACAGGGGGTCGGTCAGCCCCAGCATTTT
-	TRBV30	TRBD1	TRBJ1-5	CAWSPGTGQNQPQHF	TGTGCCTGGAGCCCCGGGACAGGACAGAATCAGCCCCAGCATTTT
-	TRBV29-1	TRBD2	TRBJ2-5	CSVLAGGRETQYF	TGCAGCGTCCTAGCGGGGGGGAGGGAGACCCAGTACTTC
-	TRBV7-2	TRBD1	TRBJ1-5	CASSSTGDFNQPQHF	TGTGCCAGCAGCTCGACAGGGGACTTCAATCAGCCCCAGCATTTT
-	TRBV29-1	-	TRBJ1-4	CSVAWGPEKLFF	TGCAGCGTTGCATGGGGCCCTGAAAAACTGTTTTTT
-	TRBV28	-	TRBJ2-3	CASSLPSDTQYF	TGTGCCAGCAGTCTCCCCTCAGATACGCAGTATTTT
few	TRBV6-1	TRBD1	TRBJ2-7	CASSLDGTGSYEQYF	TGTGCCAGCAGCCTAGACGGGACAGGGTCTTACGAGCAGTACTTC
-	TRBV29-1	-	TRBJ1-2	CSVETGESYGYTF	TGCAGCGTTGAGACTGGGGAGAGCTATGGCTACACCTTC
-	TRBV19	-	TRBJ1-5	CASSSTNQPQHF	TGTGCCAGTAGTTCGACAAACCAGCCCCAGCATTTT
-	TRBV7-9	TRBD2	TRBJ2-3	CASSRRAGEADTQYF	TGTGCCAGCAGCCGCAGAGCGGGGGAGGCAGATACGCAGTATTTT
-	TRBV29-1	-	TRBJ1-4	CSVHGKLFF	TGCAGCGTTCACGGAAAACTGTTTTTT
few	TRBV6-4	-	TRBJ2-6	CASSGSSSGANVLTF	TGTGCCAGCAGTGGATCGAGCTCTGGGGCCAACGTCCTGACTTTC
-	TRBV14	-	TRBJ2-7	CASSTTVSSYEQYF	TGTGCCAGCAGCACGACAGTCAGTTCCTACGAGCAGTACTTC
-	TRBV5-8	-	TRBJ2-6	CASSLVSSGANVLTF	TGTGCCAGCAGCTTAGTCAGCTCTGGGGCCAACGTCCTGACTTTC
-	TRBV11-2	-	TRBJ1-4	CASSLETRATNEKLFF	TGTGCCAGCAGCTTAGAAACGCGGGCAACTAATGAAAAACTGTTTTTT
-	TRBV10-2	TRBD2	TRBJ2-7	CASSESSGLAFEQYF	TGCGCCAGCAGTGAGTCGAGTGGACTAGCGTTCGAGCAGTACTTC
-	TRBV7-2	-	TRBJ2-2	CASSRASGGPNTGELFF	TGTGCCAGCAGCCGCGCATCGGGGGGCCCGAACACCGGGGAGCTGTTTTTT
-	TRBV4-1	TRBD2	TRBJ2-1	CASSGTGGPHNEQFF	TGCGCCAGCAGCGGGACGGGAGGGCCCCACAATGAGCAGTTCTTC
-	TRBV28	TRBD1	TRBJ1-5	CASSRGQGSSSNQPQHF	TGTGCCAGCAGCCGGGGACAGGGTTCGTCGAGCAATCAGCCCCAGCATTTT
-	TRBV7-3	TRBD2	TRBJ2-1	CASSLSPRAGAYNEQFF	TGTGCCAGCAGCTTATCCCCCCGGGCGGGGGCCTACAATGAGCAGTTCTTC
-	TRBV9	TRBD2	TRBJ2-7	CASSVGTSPTYEQYF	TGTGCCAGCAGCGTAGGGACTAGCCCTACCTACGAGCAGTACTTC
-	TRBV15	-	TRBJ1-1	CATSREYRGNTEAFF	TGTGCCACCAGCAGAGAGTATAGGGGGAACACTGAAGCTTTCTTT